The 23 T cell receptor beta chains below come from one sample, sequenced in a study of T cells after yellow fever vaccination. TCRdb reprocessed the 5' RACE reads via MiXCR and lists one record per CDR3 protein. The table includes 150,000 to 200,000 distinct CDR3 sequences, 9.5% to 12% detected once. The material was CD8+ T cells sorted from PBMCs, obtained 15 days after the yellow fever booster vaccination. These receptors all stem from a man aged 18 to 30 who received the YFV17D yellow fever vaccine.

This clonotype has just a few counts. This chain joins TRBV6-2 or TRBV6-3 and TRBJ2-1; TRBD2 matches 11 bases. CDR3 length: 15 amino acids. From germline, CDR1 is MNHEY and CDR2 SVGEGT. V shed 8 bases and J 2 bases; nucleotides not matched to a gene: 5. DNA of the CDR3: TGTGCCAGCGGAATTAGCGGGGGGGCCTACAATGAGCAGTTCTTC. Translation gives CASGISGGAYNEQFF.

This clonotype showed up many times. The chain uses TRBV4-1 and TRBJ2-1; D not certain. The germline V gene encodes CDR1 MGHRA and CDR2 YSYEKL. Trimming shortened V by 5 bases and J by 3 bases, and 8 bases separated the two germline ends. The length of the CDR3 is 13 residues. CDR3 protein: CASSYAVYNEQFF. In DNA, the CDR3 is TGCGCCAGCAGCTACGCGGTCTACAATGAGCAGTTCTTC.

The J gene is TRBJ2-3, the V gene TRBV6-2 or TRBV6-3; 8 nucleotides match TRBD2. Germline assignment: CDR1 MNHEY and CDR2 SVGEGT. The CDR3 loop spans 16 amino acids. V gave up 1 base and J gave up 1 base; unmatched junction bases: 4. CDR3 in amino acids: CASSYFRGGRTDTQYF. The DNA for the CDR3 is TGTGCCAGCAGTTACTTCCGGGGGGGCCGCACAGATACGCAGTATTTT.

Ten or more counts support this clonotype. The V gene is TRBV12-3 or TRBV12-4, the J gene TRBJ1-6, with a possible D match to TRBD1 (5 bases). With 0 bases removed from V and 8 bases from J, the gap between germline ends came to 11 bases. The CDR3 totals 15 residues. Here the CDR3 reads CASSLAPRGYSPLHF. The CDR3 nucleotides are TGTGCCAGCAGTTTAGCGCCTAGGGGTTATTCACCCCTCCACTTT.

This clonotype was counted only a few times. The J gene is TRBJ1-1, the V gene TRBV4-1; D not certain. Trimming pared 4 bases from V and 4 bases from J, leaving 10 bases between. CDR1 is MGHRA and CDR2 is YSYEKL in the germline V gene. This CDR3 is 13 amino acids long. The chain's CDR3 is CASSLHSRTEAFF. For the CDR3, the DNA is TGCGCCAGCAGCCTACATAGCCGCACTGAAGCTTTCTTT.

J is TRBJ2-5 and V is TRBV7-9; D is unresolved. The V gene's germline CDR1 is SEHNR and CDR2 FQNEAQ (reference sequence). The V end was cut by 0 bases, the J end by 2 bases, with 10 bases between. The CDR3 extends over 15 amino acids. The CDR3 nucleotides read TGTGCCAGCAGCTTAGCCGTTGTCAGGCAAGAGACCCAGTACTTC. This encodes CASSLAVVRQETQYF.

This clonotype was detected only a few times. The chain recombines TRBV12-3 or TRBV12-4 with TRBJ2-3; maybe TRBD2 (5 bases). The CDR3 covers 16 residues. Trimming took off 5 bases at V and 6 bases at J, with 21 bases between the two ends. In DNA form, the CDR3 reads TGTGCCAGCAGTAGACTTCGGCTAGCTGTCCCGGATACGCAGTATTTT. This sequence encodes CASSRLRLAVPDTQYF.

This rearrangement joins TRBV6-5 to TRBJ1-4; the D gene is possibly TRBD1 (5 bases). V was shortened by 8 bases and J by 8 bases, with 12 bases between the two germline ends. The CDR3 has 12 amino acids. CDR1 MNHEY and CDR2 SVGAGI come from the germline V gene. The CDR3 spells CASGTAREKLFF. The CDR3 coding sequence is TGTGCCAGCGGGACCGCAAGGGAAAAACTGTTTTTT.

The chain employs TRBV10-3 and TRBJ1-2; 7 positions agree with TRBD1. The CDR3 spans 16 residues. V lost 4 bases, J lost 7 bases, and 15 bases stayed unmatched. Germline lookup yields CDR1 ENHRY and CDR2 SYGVKD. The chain's CDR3 is CAISARGDRDFSGYTF. The CDR3 DNA sequence: TGTGCCATCAGTGCTCGAGGAGACAGGGACTTCAGTGGCTACACCTTC.

Only a few counts were recorded for this clonotype. This chain uses TRBV9 with TRBJ2-7, with D perhaps TRBD1 (5 bases). V lost 0 bases and J 6 bases, leaving 22 bases between the germline ends. Germline CDR1 reads SGDLS; CDR2 reads YYNGEE. The CDR3 loop spans 17 amino acids. In DNA form, the CDR3 reads TGTGCCAGCAGCGTAGAGGGGCTGCCAACCCAAAATTCCGAGCAGTACTTC. This codes for CASSVEGLPTQNSEQYF.

This clonotype was counted many times. The rearrangement links TRBV20-1 to TRBJ1-4; 10 bases line up with TRBD1. Germline values: CDR1 DFQATT, CDR2 SNEGSKA (reference sequence). V lost 5 bases, J lost 6 bases, and 6 bases stayed unmatched. This CDR3 region has 14 residues. CDR3 sequence reads: CSALTGTGDEKLFF. The CDR3 DNA follows: TGCAGTGCTTTAACCGGGACAGGGGATGAAAAACTGTTTTTT.

This clonotype has just a few counts. The DNA for the CDR3 is TGTGCCAGCAGCTTTAGCGGGGGGGCCGGAGAGACCCAGTACTTC. It translates to CASSFSGGAGETQYF. The chain combines TRBV7-6 with TRBJ2-5; 11 nucleotides align to TRBD2. Germline V gene data show CDR1 as SGHVS and CDR2 as FNYEAQ. The V gene end was trimmed by 3 bases and the J gene end by 4 bases; junction bases not matched to a gene: 4. CDR3 length equals 15 residues.

This clonotype was seen a few times. The CDR3 region is CASGDFANEQFF. The CDR3 DNA sequence: TGTGCCAGCGGGGACTTCGCCAATGAGCAGTTCTTC. The rearrangement joins TRBV2 to TRBJ2-1; D might be TRBD2 (6 bases). CDR1 is SNHLY, CDR2 FYNNEI, per germline. The V end lost 8 bases, the J end lost 6 bases, and 11 bases lay between the germline ends. This CDR3 comprises 12 residues.

This chain links TRBV9 with TRBJ2-3; tentatively, D is TRBD1 or TRBD2 (6 bases each). Germline V gives CDR1 SGDLS, CDR2 YYNGEE. The germline V and J ends were trimmed by 4 bases and 0 bases, with 18 bases remaining between them. This CDR3 contains 17 residues. CDR3 amino acids: CASSIPGGGTSTDTQYF. In DNA form, the CDR3 reads TGTGCCAGCAGCATCCCAGGAGGGGGAACCAGCACAGATACGCAGTATTTT.

This clonotype appeared many times. This chain joins TRBV7-9 and TRBJ2-5, with D hard to call. Germline V gene lookup returns CDR1 SEHNR and CDR2 FQNEAQ (reference sequence). The CDR3 spans 13 residues. V lost 2 bases and J lost 5, with 9 bases in between. The DNA for the CDR3 is TGTGCCAGCAGCTTAAGCGACGGCGAGACCCAGTACTTC. Its translation: CASSLSDGETQYF.

By sample share, this clonotype is medium-sized (0.01 to 0.1%). CDR3 sequence reads: CSARGGDSSYEQYV. DNA of the CDR3: TGCAGTGCTAGAGGTGGAGACAGCTCCTACGAGCAGTACGTC. J is TRBJ2-7 and V is TRBV20-1; possibly TRBD1 for D (5 bases). Germline assignment: CDR1 DFQATT and CDR2 SNEGSKA (reference sequence). V lost 1 base and J lost 0, with 10 bases in between. The CDR3 contains 14 residues.

This clonotype has just a few counts. This chain joins TRBV9 and TRBJ2-1, with 10 nucleotides matching TRBD2. V trimming: 3 bases; J trimming: 4 bases; junction bases outside the gene matches: 13. Germline V lookup: CDR1 SGDLS, CDR2 YYNGEE. The CDR3 has 18 amino acids. CDR3 residues: CASSDGRVHSGGYNEQFF. CDR3 coding DNA: TGTGCCAGCAGCGATGGCAGGGTCCATAGCGGGGGGTACAATGAGCAGTTCTTC.

This clonotype was counted a few times. The chain combines TRBV12-3 or TRBV12-4 with TRBJ2-2; D might be TRBD1 (5 bases). The germline V and J ends were trimmed by 7 bases and 3 bases, with 9 bases remaining between them. The CDR3 extends over 13 amino acids. CDR3 region: CASTPGHTGELFF. CDR3 sequence (DNA): TGTGCCAGCACTCCAGGGCACACCGGGGAGCTGTTTTTT.

This clonotype occurred many times. The CDR3 DNA reads as TGTGCCAGCAGTGAACAGGGGAACACTGAAGCTTTCTTT. It is translated as CASSEQGNTEAFF. V usage is TRBV6-5 and J usage is TRBJ1-1, with D possibly being TRBD1 (6 bases). Trimming took 5 bases from V and 1 from J, leaving 8 bases between them. Looked up from germline, CDR1 is MNHEY and CDR2 is SVGAGI. There are 13 residues in the CDR3.

This clonotype was seen ten or more times. The chain is built from TRBV9 and TRBJ2-1, with 8 bases fitting TRBD2. The germline V gene encodes CDR1 SGDLS and CDR2 YYNGEE. The junction had 27 bases not matched to a gene; V was cut back by 5 bases and J by 8 bases. The CDR3 runs to 20 residues. In DNA, the CDR3 is TGTGCCAGCAGTCTCGGGATATTGGTGGCTAGCGGGTCTGCTACGGATGAGCAGTTCTTC. Amino acids: CASSLGILVASGSATDEQFF.

This clonotype was counted ten times or more. The chain couples TRBV7-8 to TRBJ1-5; D is unclear. Germline loops: CDR1 SGHVS, CDR2 FQNEAQ. The CDR3 spans 14 residues. Trimming stripped 3 bases from V and 0 bases from J, with 6 bases between. The CDR3 sequence is CASSLVYSNQPQHF. The CDR3 coding sequence is TGTGCCAGCAGCTTGGTTTATAGCAATCAGCCCCAGCATTTT.

This clonotype was recorded a few times. The rearrangement uses TRBV5-1 and TRBJ2-3, with D tentatively TRBD2 (5 bases). Deletions cut 0 bases from V and 2 bases from J, with 16 bases between. CDR3 length: 17 residues. The germline CDR1 and CDR2 sequences are SGHRS and YFSETQ. The CDR3 protein is CASSLATGRGPTDTQYF. In DNA form, the CDR3 reads TGCGCCAGCAGCTTGGCTACCGGTCGGGGTCCCACAGATACGCAGTATTTT.

This chain connects TRBV29-1 to TRBJ1-2; maybe TRBD1 (5 bases). V was cut by 6 bases and J by 3 bases, with 23 bases left in between. The CDR3 has 16 amino acids. Germline V gene sequence: CDR1 SQVTM, CDR2 ANQGSEA. The CDR3 spells CSVFGGARDAHYGYTF. CDR3 bases: TGCAGCGTCTTTGGCGGGGCAAGGGATGCCCACTATGGCTACACCTTC.